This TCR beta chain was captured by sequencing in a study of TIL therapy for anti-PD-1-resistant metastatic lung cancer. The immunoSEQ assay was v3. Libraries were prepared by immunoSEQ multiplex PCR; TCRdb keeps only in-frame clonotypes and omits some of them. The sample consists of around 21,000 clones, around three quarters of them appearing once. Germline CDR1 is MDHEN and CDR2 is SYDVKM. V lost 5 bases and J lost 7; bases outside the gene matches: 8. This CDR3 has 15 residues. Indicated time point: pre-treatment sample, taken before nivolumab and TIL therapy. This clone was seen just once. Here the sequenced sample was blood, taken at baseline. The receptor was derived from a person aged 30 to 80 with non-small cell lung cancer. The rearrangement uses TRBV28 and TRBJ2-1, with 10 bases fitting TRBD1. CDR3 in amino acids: CASSPPGQGSNEQFF. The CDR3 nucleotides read TGTGCCAGCAGTCCTCCGGGACAGGGGTCGAATGAGCAGTTCTTC. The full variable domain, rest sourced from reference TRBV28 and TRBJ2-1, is DVKVTQSSRYLVKRTGEKVFLECVQDMDHENMFWYRQDPGLGLRLIYFSYDVKMKEKGDIPEGYSVSREKKERFSLILESASTNQTSMYLCASSPPGQGSNEQFFGPGTRLTVL.